This entry features one T cell receptor (beta chain) sequence. The data are from a study of OX40 agonist ivuxolimab in advanced cancers. Some clones are missing from TCRdb's copy, which holds only in-frame ones; the method was immunoSEQ multiplex PCR. The sample shows 50,000 to 85,000 clones, roughly four fifths of them seen only once. The TCR originated in an adult with an advanced solid tumor such as melanoma, head and neck, liver or kidney cancer. The input for sequencing was CD4+ or CD8+ T cells sorted from blood, taken in a trial of the OX40 agonist ivuxolimab.

The DNA for the CDR3 is TGTGCCAGCTCACCCCCTGACGGGAGGAAAGAGACCCAGTACTTC. This gives the protein CASSPPDGRKETQYF. The chain carries TRBV18 and TRBJ2-5, with TRBD2 matching 7 bases. With 3 bases clipped from V and 3 bases from J, the junction kept 7 bases outside the gene matches. The germline gives CDR1 KGHSH, CDR2 LQKENI. The CDR3 runs to 15 residues. Based on the CDR3 plus reference TRBV18 and TRBJ2-5, the full variable domain is NAGVMQNPRHLVRRRGQEARLRCSPMKGHSHVYWYRQLPEEGLKFMVYLQKENIIDESGMPKERFSAEFPKEGPSILRIQQVVRGDSAAYFCASSPPDGRKETQYFGPGTRLLVL.